One T cell receptor (beta chain) is described in this entry. CDR1 is SGHRS and CDR2 is YFSETQ in the germline V gene. V lost 4 bases to trimming and J lost 3 bases; unmatched junction nucleotides: 21. There are 21 residues in the CDR3. The data were obtained in a study of blood T cell repertoires in COVID-19. The overall study: Some COVID-19 samples were acute and others convalescent; all came from the United States, Italy and Spain.

All enrollees were roughly 18 to 89 years old and from about 25 US areas. Original analysis: Reference gene primer amplification yielded estimated nucleated cell counts. The data were produced by immunoSEQ multiplex PCR, yet TCRdb's version contains in-frame clones alone and is incomplete. V, J and clone size are taken as reported in that table, and D and trimming were inferred from the DNA itself. The sample includes 150,000 to 200,000 clones, about 86% seen only once; the top ten take approximately 23%. The sequence came from a woman between 40 and 55 years old in a cohort exposed to, infected with or recovered from COVID-19 (not recorded which). What was sequenced was PBMCs or T cells enriched from blood (not recorded which). The V and J genes are TRBV5-1 and TRBJ2-3; 12 bases line up with TRBD1. The CDR3 region has the DNA TGCGCCAGCAGCCACCCGAAAATCCCGGGACAGGGGGCATCGGGAACAGATACGCAGTATTTT. Its translation is CASSHPKIPGQGASGTDTQYF.